This TCR beta chain was retrieved from a study of blood T cell repertoires in COVID-19. This table comes from immunoSEQ multiplex PCR, and its TCRdb copy is limited to in-frame clones, with some not included. The sample holds approximately 150,000 clones; approximately 90% are singletons and the top ten take about 2.1%. V lost 4 bases to trimming and J lost 3 bases; unmatched junction nucleotides: 6. This CDR3 comprises 15 residues. Germline V gene sequence: CDR1 SGHRS, CDR2 YFSETQ. Sequenced input: peripheral blood. The receptor comes from a man aged 45-60 years who had recovered from COVID-19. This chain links TRBV5-1 with TRBJ2-1; 8 bases are a match to TRBD2. The CDR3 DNA follows: TGCGCCAGCAGCGTAACTAGCGGTAACTACAATGAGCAGTTCTTC. It codes for CASSVTSGNYNEQFF.